This T cell receptor beta chain was recorded in a study of beta chain features in type 1 diabetes. General study results and limits: VDJ junctions from type 1 diabetes patients carried fewer insertions and larger deletions. Moderate but significant shortening of TCRB CDR3s was recorded in all four CD4+ subsets from Type 1 diabetes patients. Relative to healthy donors, patients appeared to have naive, central memory and Treg TCRB repertoires that were more similar.

Germline assignment: CDR1 SGHDT and CDR2 YYEEEE. V was pared by 6 bases and J by 3 bases, with 2 bases of the junction left unmatched. The CDR3 has 14 amino acids. By way of CD45RO/CCR7/CD25/CD127/CD95/CD27, the CD4+ regulatory, stem cell-like memory, central memory and naive cells were sorted. Each sorted population was over 98% pure. This clone turned up a few times. Its antigen is currently unknown. TCRB transcripts that were expressed got sequenced, as all of the isolated RNA had been reverse transcribed. Method: immunoSEQ multiplex PCR; TCRdb's copy keeps in-frame clones and lacks some. The sample records 240,000 or so clones, approximately 15% being singletons.

The chain carries TRBV5-6 and TRBJ2-5; TRBD2 agrees at 13 bases. Input material: naive CD4+ T cells from blood. This clonotype originated in a man aged 25-40 years with type 1 diabetes. CDR3 loop: CASTGLAGEETQYF. The CDR3 nucleotides are TGTGCCAGCACAGGACTAGCGGGAGAAGAGACCCAGTACTTC.